This TCR beta chain is drawn from a study of cytomegalovirus exposure and HLA in healthy donors. General study points: A classifier reportedly called cytomegalovirus status with high sensitivity and specificity. Some TCR beta chains (roughly 160 of them) were listed as cytomegalovirus-associated. Specificity for CMV antigens was confirmed in vitro for three of the CMV-associated chains.

Libraries were prepared by immunoSEQ multiplex PCR; TCRdb keeps only in-frame clonotypes and omits some of them. The sample has about 140,000 clones; 70% to 90% are singletons. The V gene's germline CDR1 is SGHNT and CDR2 YYREEE (reference sequence). This CDR3 spans 15 amino acids. The J segment lost 7 bases and the V segment lost 0 bases, leaving 8 bases of the junction unmatched. About this clone: Its antigen is not identified.

The donors were members of the approximately 130-subject validation cohort (separate from the approximately 670-subject first cohort). This sequence was found in a young man in good health and CMV-seropositive. The source material was PBMCs. The chain couples TRBV5-4 to TRBJ2-7, with 9 bases identical to TRBD2. CDR3 sequence: CASSLVGGRAVEQYF. As DNA, the CDR3 is TGTGCCAGCAGCTTGGTTGGCGGGAGGGCTGTGGAGCAGTACTTC.